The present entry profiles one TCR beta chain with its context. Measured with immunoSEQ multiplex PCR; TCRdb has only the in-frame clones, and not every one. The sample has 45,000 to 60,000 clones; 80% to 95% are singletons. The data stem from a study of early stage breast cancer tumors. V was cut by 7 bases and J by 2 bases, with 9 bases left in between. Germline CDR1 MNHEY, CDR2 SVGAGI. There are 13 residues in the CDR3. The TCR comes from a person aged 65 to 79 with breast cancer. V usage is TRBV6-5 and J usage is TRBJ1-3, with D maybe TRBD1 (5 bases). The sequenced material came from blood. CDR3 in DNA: TGTGCCAGCATATCGGGGGCTGGAAACACCATATATTTT. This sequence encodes CASISGAGNTIYF.